The 21 T cell receptor beta chains below were found in one sample sequenced in a study of blood T cells in healthy people across ages (dated by TCRdb to the mid-2010s). The library was prepared using 5' RACE. Reads for this sample came from an Illumina HiSeq 2500. A second roughly 6 to 12 cycle PCR used a sample-barcoded 5' primer and a J-beta primer mix. The raw public reads went through TCRdb reprocessing: fastp at Q25, MiXCR clone calling, in-frame beta chains kept. Every CDR3 protein is listed once, alongside the most common genes and DNA of its rows. The sample contains roughly 1,800,000 distinct CDR3 sequences, just under 50% of them found a single time. The top ten hold over 2% of the sample. Sequenced material: blood. These receptors were taken from a woman aged 40 to 50 in good health.

The chain carries TRBV29-1 and TRBJ1-2; TRBD1 might be the D (6 bases). The CDR3 consists of 12 residues. Germline V CDR1 and CDR2: SQVTM, ANQGSEA. V was trimmed by 3 bases and J by 6 bases, leaving 11 bases between them. The CDR3 region is CSVDQGMHGYTF. The CDR3 coding sequence is TGCAGCGTTGATCAGGGGATGCATGGCTACACCTTC. The full variable domain, in which reference TRBV29-1 and TRBJ1-2 provide the parts outside the CDR3, is SAVISQKPSRDICQRGTSLTIQCQVDSQVTMMFWYRQQPGQSLTLIATANQGSEATYESGFVIDKFPISRPNLTFSTLTVSNMSPEDSSIYLCSVDQGMHGYTFGSGTRLTVV.

Only a few counts were recorded for this clonotype. The chain combines TRBV4-3 with TRBJ2-1, with 7 bases matching TRBD2. After removal of 3 bases from V and 10 bases from J, the junction contained 3 bases not matched to a gene. The germline V gene has CDR1 LGHNA and CDR2 YSLEER. There are 12 residues in the CDR3. The CDR3 sequence is CASSHRAGEQFF. CDR3 DNA sequence: TGCGCCAGCAGCCACAGAGCGGGGGAGCAGTTCTTC.

Note on this clonotype: At one end the junction does not follow the germline gene, possibly because of a read error. The chain links TRBV7-2 to TRBJ2-1; no definite D call. The length of the CDR3 is 11 residues. Germline assignment: CDR1 SGHTA and CDR2 FQGNSA. The CDR3 sequence is CANSLYNEQFF. CDR3 in DNA: TGTGCCAACAGCTTGTATAATGAGCAGTTCTTC.

The table lists this clonotype with a few counts. The rearrangement uses TRBV6-1 and TRBJ2-5, with 8 bases identical to TRBD1. J lost 6 bases, V lost 4 bases, and 10 bases had no gene match. The CDR3 sequence is 15 residues long. Germline V gives CDR1 MNHNS, CDR2 SASEGT. CDR3 loop: CASSAMDRAGQTQYF. CDR3 nucleotide sequence: TGTGCCAGCAGTGCGATGGACAGGGCGGGTCAGACCCAGTACTTC.

For this clonotype: The junction departs from germline at one end; a sequencing error may be responsible. The CDR3 nucleotides are TGTGTCAGCAGGACCCTGTACAATGAGCAGTTCTTC. Translation gives CVSRTLYNEQFF. The chain is built from TRBV7-9 and TRBJ2-1, with D unresolved. Germline-derived CDR1 and CDR2 are SEHNR and FQNEAQ (reference sequence). This CDR3 has 12 residues.

The CDR3 DNA sequence: TGTGCCAGCAGCTTAGCGTTCCATCCGGGACAGGGGGCTGGGGCCAACGTCCTGACTTTC. It codes for CASSLAFHPGQGAGANVLTF. The V gene is TRBV7-2, the J gene TRBJ2-6; 11 bases match TRBD1. This CDR3 region has 20 residues. Losses at the gene ends were 0 bases for V and 2 bases for J; bases not matched to a gene: 9. CDR1 and CDR2 (germline): SGHTA, FQGNSA.

The chain recombines TRBV15 with TRBJ2-7, with 10 bases matching TRBD2. After removal of 5 bases from V and 12 bases from J, the junction contained 10 bases not matched to a gene. CDR1 is LNHNV and CDR2 is YYDKDF in the germline V gene (reference sequence). This CDR3 is built from 13 residues. CDR3 bases: TGTGCCACCAGCGAAATGGGACTAGCGATGGGGTACTTC. Its translation is CATSEMGLAMGYF.

The rearrangement uses TRBV29-1 and TRBJ1-2, with D maybe TRBD1 (5 bases). The germline V gene has CDR1 SQVTM and CDR2 ANQGSEA. With 1 base removed from V and 8 bases from J, the gap between germline ends came to 14 bases. The CDR3 is 13 residues long. CDR3 sequence: CSVEVGRAVGYTF. For the CDR3, the DNA is TGCAGCGTTGAAGTCGGCAGGGCTGTGGGCTACACCTTC.

In regard to this clonotype: A single base separates this from a much larger clone, so it may be a read error. V usage is TRBV4-1 and J usage is TRBJ2-5; D is possibly TRBD1 or TRBD2 (6 bases each). This CDR3 is built from 15 residues. CDR1 is MGHRA and CDR2 is YSYEKL in the germline V gene. The ends were cut back, 0 bases at V and 11 bases at J, with 19 bases in the middle. CDR3 in amino acids: CASSQDSGADNEQYF. The CDR3 DNA sequence: TGCGCCAGCAGCCAAGATTCGGGGGCTGACAATGAGCAGTACTTC.

This chain joins TRBV20-1 and TRBJ2-3; D may be TRBD2 (5 bases). Germline V gene data show CDR1 as DFQATT and CDR2 as SNEGSKA (reference sequence). V was pared by 2 bases and J by 10 bases, with 31 bases between. The CDR3 sequence is 18 residues long. CDR3 nucleotide sequence: TGCAGTGCTAGACGGTCAGGCGGTGGACTGCGGAAAGGCCATCCGCAGTATTTT. Its translation: CSARRSGGGLRKGHPQYF.

On this clonotype itself: A much larger clonotype is one base distant, so this may be a read error. The chain uses TRBV11-1 and TRBJ2-1, with D unresolved. Germline lookup yields CDR1 SGHAT and CDR2 FQDESV (reference sequence). This CDR3 contains 13 residues. The germline V and J ends were trimmed by 0 bases and 10 bases, with 10 bases remaining between them. The CDR3 spells CASSLAEAYEQFF. The CDR3, as DNA: TGTGCCAGCAGCTTAGCCGAAGCCTACGAGCAGTTCTTC.

This clonotype was detected a few times. J is TRBJ2-5 and V is TRBV24-1; D perhaps matches TRBD1 (5 bases). Germline CDR1 is KGHDR and CDR2 is SFDVKD. Deletions cut 2 bases from V and 3 bases from J, with 12 bases between. The CDR3 covers 15 residues. The CDR3 DNA sequence: TGTGCCACCAGTGATTCCGGACATGTCGAAGAGACCCAGTACTTC. This codes for CATSDSGHVEETQYF.

The CDR3 nucleotides read TGTGCCAGCAGTTCCGGTCTAGCGGGGGGCCACCGGAGCTCCTACAATGAGCAGTTCTTC. This encodes CASSSGLAGGHRSSYNEQFF. The chain has TRBV12-3 or TRBV12-4 and TRBJ2-1; 11 nucleotides match TRBD2. The CDR3 loop spans 20 amino acids. After removal of 4 bases from V and 0 bases from J, the junction contained 14 bases not matched to a gene.

This chain uses TRBV6-6 with TRBJ2-7, with D possibly matching TRBD2 (6 bases). Germline loops: CDR1 MNHNY, CDR2 SVGAGI (reference sequence). V lost 7 bases to trimming and J lost 2 bases, with 15 bases between them. CDR3 size: 14 residues. This CDR3 is CASTLTEGPYEQYF. The CDR3 DNA sequence: TGTGCCAGCACTCTGACGGAGGGTCCCTACGAGCAGTACTTC.

This clonotype showed up just a few times. The chain carries TRBV2 and TRBJ2-6; D not resolved. V dropped 8 bases and J dropped 2 bases, with 10 bases sitting between them. This CDR3 has 14 amino acids. The germline V gene has CDR1 SNHLY and CDR2 FYNNEI. DNA for the CDR3: TGTGCCAGCGACATATCTACTGGGGCCAACGTCCTGACTTTC. Its protein is CASDISTGANVLTF.

The genes are TRBV6-5 and TRBJ1-2; D is unclear. The CDR3 contains 13 residues. V lost 2 bases, J lost 7 bases, and 11 bases lay in between. Germline-derived CDR1 and CDR2 are MNHEY and SVGAGI. CDR3: CASSYDYNSGYTF. The CDR3 coding sequence is TGTGCCAGCAGTTACGATTATAATTCTGGCTACACCTTC.

This rearrangement joins TRBV29-1 to TRBJ2-1, with a weak D call TRBD1 (5 bases). Germline V CDR1 and CDR2: SQVTM, ANQGSEA. V dropped 6 bases and J dropped 1 base, with 13 bases sitting between them. The CDR3 spans 14 residues. The DNA for the CDR3 is TGCAGCGTCACAGGATTCAGATCCTACAATGAGCAGTTCTTC. Translating gives CSVTGFRSYNEQFF.

CDR3 sequence: CASSQDSFGGSYNEQYF. The DNA for the CDR3 is TGCGCCAGCAGCCAAGACTCCTTTGGGGGTTCCTACAATGAGCAGTACTTC. The chain carries TRBV4-3 and TRBJ2-1; D may be TRBD1 or TRBD2 (5 bases each). The DNA end lines up better with TRBJ2-7; the J call may be wrong. Germline loops: CDR1 LGHNA, CDR2 YSLEER. The CDR3 is made up of 17 amino acids.

This clonotype was recorded a few times. The chain links TRBV6-5 to TRBJ2-1; 9 nucleotides line up with TRBD2. V shed 0 bases and J 4 bases; nucleotides not matched to a gene: 13. The length of the CDR3 is 19 residues. Germline loops: CDR1 MNHEY, CDR2 SVGAGI. The CDR3 sequence: CASSYSIAGAQLLYNEQFF. In DNA, the CDR3 is TGTGCCAGCAGTTACTCCATAGCGGGGGCGCAACTACTATACAATGAGCAGTTCTTC.

Of note for this clonotype: The junction shows a germline mismatch at one end, possibly a read error. The gene calls are TRBV13 and TRBJ2-1; 12 bases line up with TRBD2. The CDR3 sequence is 16 residues long. Germline V gene sequence: CDR1 PRHDT, CDR2 FYEKMQ (reference sequence). In DNA, the CDR3 is TGTGCCAGCAGGGCTAGCGGGGGGGCTAGCCACAATAAGCAGTTCTTC. Its translation is CASRASGGASHNKQFF.

The chain couples TRBV9 to TRBJ2-4, with unresolved D. CDR3 length equals 14 residues. Per the germline V gene, CDR1 is SGDLS and CDR2 is YYNGEE. Trimming left V 4 bases short and J 0 bases short, with 8 bases between. Here the CDR3 DNA reads TGTGCCAGCAGCACCACACAAGCCAAAAACATTCAGTACTTC. This translates into CASSTTQAKNIQYF.